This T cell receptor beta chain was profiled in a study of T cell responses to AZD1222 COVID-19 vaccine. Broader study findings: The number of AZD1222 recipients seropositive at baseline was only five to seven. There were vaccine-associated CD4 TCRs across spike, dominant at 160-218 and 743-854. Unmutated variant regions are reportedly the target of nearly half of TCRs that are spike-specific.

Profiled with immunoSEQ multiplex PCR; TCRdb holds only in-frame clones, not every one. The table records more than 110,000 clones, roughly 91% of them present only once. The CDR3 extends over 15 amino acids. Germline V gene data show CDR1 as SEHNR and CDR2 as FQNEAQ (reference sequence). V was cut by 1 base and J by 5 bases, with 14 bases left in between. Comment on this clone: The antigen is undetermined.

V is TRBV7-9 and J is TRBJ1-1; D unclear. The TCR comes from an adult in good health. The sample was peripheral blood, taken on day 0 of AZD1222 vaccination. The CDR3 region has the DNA TGTGCCAGCAGCTTAGTGGTAGGGTATAAAACTGAAGCTTTCTTT. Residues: CASSLVVGYKTEAFF.